This TCR beta chain was documented in a study of T cell clonality in common variable immunodeficiency. Overall study findings and caveats: Reportedly, TCR beta sequences from common variable immunodeficiency showed fewer deletions and N-nucleotide insertions.

The sample holds many counts of this clone. Antigen unknown. The read stops 3 residues short of the end of the CDR3; the missing end is completed from the germline J gene. CVID and control samples used equivalent genomic DNA input. The assay was immunoSEQ multiplex PCR, and TCRdb's table has in-frame clones only and misses some. Listed for the sample are around 40,000 clones, none seen a single time. The junction had 5 bases not matched to a gene; V was cut back by 5 bases and J by 1 base. Germline CDR1 reads SEHNR; CDR2 reads FQNEAQ (reference sequence). The CDR3 covers 15 residues. Sequencing input: peripheral blood mononuclear cells. The TCR comes from a human donor with common variable immunodeficiency. The chain recombines TRBV7-9 with TRBJ2-4; 7 bases align to TRBD1. The CDR3 sequence is CASSQTTGAKNIQYF. The sequenced CDR3 bases are TGTGCCAGCAGCCAGACGACAGGGGCCAAAAACATT.